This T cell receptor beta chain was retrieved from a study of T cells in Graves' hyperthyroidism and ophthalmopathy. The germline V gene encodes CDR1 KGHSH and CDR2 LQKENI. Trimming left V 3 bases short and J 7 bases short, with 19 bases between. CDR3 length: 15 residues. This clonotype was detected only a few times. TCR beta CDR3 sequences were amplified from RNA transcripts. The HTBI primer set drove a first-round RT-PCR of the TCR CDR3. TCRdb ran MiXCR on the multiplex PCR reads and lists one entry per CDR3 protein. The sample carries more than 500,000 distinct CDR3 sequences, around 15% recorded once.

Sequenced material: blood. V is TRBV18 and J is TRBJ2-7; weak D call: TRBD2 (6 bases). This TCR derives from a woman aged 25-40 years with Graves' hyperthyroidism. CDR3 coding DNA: TGTGCCAGCTCACCTTTGGACTGGGACTTGGGGGAGCAGTACTTC. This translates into CASSPLDWDLGEQYF.